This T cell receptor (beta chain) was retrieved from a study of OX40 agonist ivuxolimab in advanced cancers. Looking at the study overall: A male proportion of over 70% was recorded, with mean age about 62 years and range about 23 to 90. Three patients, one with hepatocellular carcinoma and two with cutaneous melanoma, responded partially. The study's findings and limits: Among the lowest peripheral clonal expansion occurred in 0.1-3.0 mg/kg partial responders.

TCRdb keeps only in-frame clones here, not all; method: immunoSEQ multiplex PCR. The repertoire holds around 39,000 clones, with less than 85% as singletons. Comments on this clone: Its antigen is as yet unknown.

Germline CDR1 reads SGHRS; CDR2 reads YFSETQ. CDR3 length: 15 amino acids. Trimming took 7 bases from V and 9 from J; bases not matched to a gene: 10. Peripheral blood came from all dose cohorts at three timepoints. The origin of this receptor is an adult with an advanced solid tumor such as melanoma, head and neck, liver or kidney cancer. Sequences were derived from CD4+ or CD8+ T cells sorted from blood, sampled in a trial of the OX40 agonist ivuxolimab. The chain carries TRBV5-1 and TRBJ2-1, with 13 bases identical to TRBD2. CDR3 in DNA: TGCGCCAGCGATAGACTAGCGGGGGGCCACGGTGAGCAGTTCTTC. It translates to CASDRLAGGHGEQFF.